A single sample gave rise to the 24 T cell receptor beta chains below, sequenced in a study of spatial heterogeneity in lung cancer. Findings of the study overall: It was found that expanded intratumoral alpha and beta TCR counts tracked tumor mutation counts.

No antigen is known for these receptors. Time point specified: sample taken at primary tumor resection. TCRdb passed the 5' RACE reads through MiXCR, listing each CDR3 protein once. The sample records 16,000 or so distinct CDR3 sequences, around 7.1% being singletons. The specimen comprised lung tumor tissue, sampled at surgery. The receptors were gathered from a female donor with early-stage non-small cell lung cancer.

The table lists this clonotype with many counts. Because this beta chain is a stray read in a library intended to capture alpha chains, its abundance should not be given much weight. V usage is TRBV11-2 and J usage is TRBJ2-1, with a weak D call TRBD2 (5 bases). V shed 1 base and J shed 5 bases, with 12 bases lying between them. Germline-derived CDR1 and CDR2 are SGHAT and FQNNGV. The CDR3 sequence is 15 residues long. CDR3 DNA sequence: TGTGCCAGCAGCTTAGGGGGAGCCGGAAACAATGAGCAGTTCTTC. It is translated as CASSLGGAGNNEQFF.

This clonotype was seen at least ten times. In a library made to pick up alpha chains, this beta chain is a stray read with a size that means little. Here the CDR3 DNA reads TGCAGTGCTAAAAGACAGGGAAGTGTGGACGATCAGCCCCAGCATTTT. It yields the protein CSAKRQGSVDDQPQHF. The chain links TRBV20-1 to TRBJ1-5; the match to TRBD1 covers 7 bases. This CDR3 contains 16 residues. In germline, CDR1 is DFQATT, CDR2 SNEGSKA (reference sequence). V was pared by 4 bases and J by 5 bases, with 14 bases of the junction left unmatched.

With regard to this clonotype: Found in a library prepared for alpha chains, this beta chain is an off-target read, and its abundance has little meaning. The chain is built from TRBV28 and TRBJ2-5; 8 bases map to TRBD1. Germline trimming cut 7 bases from V and 1 base from J; bases unmatched to any gene: 5. The CDR3 totals 14 residues. Germline V gene data show CDR1 as MDHEN and CDR2 as SYDVKM. The DNA for the CDR3 is TGTGCCAGCACCCCAGGGGGCTCCCAAGAGACCCAGTACTTC. This translates into CASTPGGSQETQYF. The whole variable domain, filled in from reference TRBV28 and TRBJ2-5, reads DVKVTQSSRYLVKRTGEKVFLECVQDMDHENMFWYRQDPGLGLRLIYFSYDVKMKEKGDIPEGYSVSREKKERFSLILESASTNQTSMYLCASTPGGSQETQYFGPGTRLLVL.

Ten or more counts support this clonotype. The library was prepared for alpha chains; this beta chain is a stray read, so its frequency means little. The chain employs TRBV7-2 and TRBJ2-3; 9 bases line up with TRBD1. Germline V gives CDR1 SGHTA, CDR2 FQGNSA. V shed 6 bases and J 3 bases; nucleotides not matched to a gene: 7. The CDR3 consists of 15 residues. CDR3 in DNA: TGTGCCAGCAGTATACAGGGGGCTGCTACAGATACGCAGTATTTT. Translated: CASSIQGAATDTQYF.

To note about this clonotype: With a much larger clone just one base away, this may be a read error. Since it is a stray read in a library aimed at alpha chains, this beta chain has a size that is not meaningful. The rearrangement joins TRBV2 to TRBJ2-2; D possibly matches TRBD1 or TRBD2 (6 bases each). This CDR3 contains 14 residues. Germline V gene lookup returns CDR1 SNHLY and CDR2 FYNNEI. CDR3 DNA: TGTGCCAGCAGTGATGGAGGGGGAACCGGGGCGCTGTTTTTT. This codes for CASSDGGGTGALFF.

With respect to this clonotype: Being off target in a library aimed at alpha chains, this beta chain has a size of little meaning. This sequence joins TRBV19 and TRBJ2-7, with TRBD1 identical over 7 bases. CDR1 is LNHDA and CDR2 is SQIVND in the germline V gene (reference sequence). The J segment lost 0 bases and the V segment lost 5 bases, leaving 7 bases of the junction unmatched. The CDR3 has 15 amino acids. DNA for the CDR3: TGTGCCAGTAGTTACACAGGGGAGAGCTCCTACGAGCAGTACTTC. Amino acid sequence: CASSYTGESSYEQYF.

There are many counts of this clonotype. The size of this beta chain means little, since it is a stray read in a library made for alpha chains. The chain joins TRBV29-1 to TRBJ1-6; D might be TRBD1 (6 bases). Germline V CDR1 and CDR2: SQVTM, ANQGSEA. CDR3 length equals 13 residues. Trimming shortened V by 7 bases and J by 5 bases, and 12 bases separated the two germline ends. This CDR3 is CSARTDNNSPLHF. The CDR3 DNA reads as TGCAGCGCTAGGACAGACAATAATTCACCCCTCCACTTT.

This clonotype has more than one count but fewer than ten. This beta chain was picked up by a library intended for alpha chains and is off target, so its count carries little meaning. The chain uses TRBV12-3 or TRBV12-4 and TRBJ2-1, with D uncertain. Trimming cost V 9 bases and J 5 bases, with 11 bases left between them. This CDR3 is 12 amino acids long. The CDR3, as DNA: TGTGCCAGTCGCCTTACAGACAATGAGCAGTTCTTC. Residues: CASRLTDNEQFF.

Many counts were recorded for this clonotype. In a library made to pick up alpha chains, this beta chain is a stray read with a size that means little. CDR3 in amino acids: CALWTKHF. The CDR3 DNA is TGTGCCCTTTGGACAAAACATTTT. This sequence joins TRBV10-3 and TRBJ1-5; weak D call: TRBD1 (5 bases). Trimming left V 11 bases short and J 16 bases short, with 12 bases between. Looked up from germline, CDR1 is ENHRY and CDR2 is SYGVKD. The CDR3 loop spans 8 amino acids.

This clonotype is categorized as medium-sized. Within a library made for alpha chains, this beta chain is off target, and its count is uninformative. The rearrangement uses TRBV5-1 and TRBJ2-1, with D possibly matching TRBD2 (6 bases). Germline V gene lookup returns CDR1 SGHRS and CDR2 YFSETQ. V was cut by 4 bases and J by 1 base, with 12 bases left in between. This CDR3 region has 15 residues. CDR3 loop: CASSQGLPSYNEQFF. The DNA for the CDR3 is TGCGCCAGCAGCCAGGGACTTCCATCCTACAATGAGCAGTTCTTC.

The sample holds many counts of this clonotype. This beta chain turned up in a library designed for alpha chains; as an off-target read, its abundance says little. The V gene is TRBV15, the J gene TRBJ1-5; TRBD1 might be the D (6 bases). The CDR3 is made up of 15 amino acids. Germline V lookup: CDR1 LNHNV, CDR2 YYDKDF (reference sequence). The V gene lost 7 bases and the J gene lost 1 base, with 14 bases spanning the gap. CDR3 coding DNA: TGTGCCACCAACCCGGGGGCGGAAAGCAATCAGCCCCAGCATTTT. Its protein product is CATNPGAESNQPQHF.

In regard to this clonotype: This sequence may be a read error, since a much larger clone differs from it by one base. This beta chain appears as a stray read in a library generated for alpha chains; its size is not informative. The CDR3 DNA sequence: TGTGTCAGCAGCCGCCCCTCACAGGCCGCCTCCTACGAGCAGTACTTC. As protein: CVSSRPSQAASYEQYF. The chain employs TRBV28 and TRBJ2-7; D perhaps matches TRBD1 (5 bases). Germline values: CDR1 MDHEN, CDR2 SYDVKM. The CDR3 consists of 16 residues.

This clonotype has at least ten counts. The size of this beta chain means little, since it is a stray read in a library made for alpha chains. In DNA form, the CDR3 reads TGTGCCATCAAGGGGGGAGGCTACACCTTC. It codes for CAIKGGGYTF. The chain has TRBV10-3 and TRBJ1-2; perhaps TRBD1 as D (6 bases). Germline CDR1 and CDR2: ENHRY and SYGVKD. The CDR3 spans 10 residues. V was cut by 7 bases and J by 8 bases, with 8 bases left in between.

This clonotype was seen at least ten times. One end of the junction is discordant with germline, which a read error may explain. Because the library targeted alpha chains, this beta chain is an off-target read whose size means little. The CDR3 sequence: CASSVGSGLDQPRHF. The CDR3 bases are TGTGCCAGCAGCGTAGGGTCGGGGTTAGATCAGCCCCGGCATTTT. The J gene is TRBJ1-5, the V gene TRBV9, with unresolved D. The CDR3 runs to 15 residues. Per the germline V gene, CDR1 is SGDLS and CDR2 is YYNGEE.

In this sample, this clonotype turned up many times. This beta chain is a stray sequence in a library constructed for alpha chains; its clone size is not meaningful. The gene calls are TRBV10-3 and TRBJ2-5, with 11 bases aligning to TRBD2. The J segment lost 2 bases and the V segment lost 2 bases, leaving 4 bases of the junction unmatched. Germline CDR1 ENHRY, CDR2 SYGVKD. This CDR3 has 16 residues. The CDR3 DNA sequence: TGTGCCATCAGTGAGGGGCCTAGCGGGGGGCAAGAGACCCAGTACTTC. Translated: CAISEGPSGGQETQYF.

This clonotype has ten or more counts. Since it is a stray read in a library aimed at alpha chains, this beta chain has a size that is not meaningful. This chain connects TRBV6-5 to TRBJ2-7, with 10 bases lining up with TRBD1. This CDR3 contains 15 residues. The germline CDR1 and CDR2 sequences are MNHEY and SVGAGI. After removal of 4 bases from V and 4 bases from J, the junction contained 7 bases not matched to a gene. The CDR3 DNA sequence: TGTGCCAGCAGTTGGGGGGGACAGGGGTCTTACGAGCAGTACTTC. Its protein product is CASSWGGQGSYEQYF.

The sample holds many counts of this clonotype. This beta chain lies outside the target of a library built for alpha chains; its clone size means little. The chain recombines TRBV20-1 with TRBJ1-3, with D unclear. The V gene lost 1 base and the J gene lost 1 base, with 2 bases spanning the gap. This CDR3 is 12 amino acids long. The germline CDR1 and CDR2 sequences are DFQATT and SNEGSKA (reference sequence). The CDR3 DNA follows: TGCAGTGCTAGAGGATCTGGAAACACCATATATTTT. Amino acid sequence: CSARGSGNTIYF.

The sample holds many counts of this clonotype. This beta chain turned up in a library designed for alpha chains; as an off-target read, its abundance says little. The chain links TRBV20-1 to TRBJ2-1; 7 bases match TRBD1. CDR3 length: 16 residues. The ends lost 6 bases at V and 10 bases at J; junction bases unmatched: 21. CDR1 DFQATT and CDR2 SNEGSKA come from the germline V gene (reference sequence). The CDR3 sequence: CSAILKGALSKGEQFF. The CDR3 DNA reads TGCAGTGCCATACTAAAGGGGGCCCTATCGAAGGGGGAGCAGTTCTTC.

This clonotype showed up many times. This beta chain is a stray read from a library made for alpha chains; its abundance is not meaningful. The J gene is TRBJ1-2, the V gene TRBV7-2, with D unclear. Germline V CDR1 and CDR2: SGHTA, FQGNSA. With 0 bases removed from V and 13 bases from J, the gap between germline ends came to 12 bases. CDR3 size: 12 residues. In DNA, the CDR3 is TGTGCCAGCAGCTTAGCGGCCTTAGTAGGCACCTTC. It translates to CASSLAALVGTF.

At least ten counts were recorded for this clonotype. A library made for alpha chains picked up this beta chain off target, so its size means little. This sequence joins TRBV12-5 and TRBJ2-1; 11 bases line up with TRBD1. The junction had 7 bases not matched to a gene; V was cut back by 6 bases and J by 6 bases. Germline V gene sequence: CDR1 LGHNT, CDR2 FRNRAP. This CDR3 contains 15 residues. The CDR3 coding sequence is TGTGCTAGTGGCCTTCCCGGGACAGGGGGCAATGAGCAGTTCTTC. Encoded protein: CASGLPGTGGNEQFF. The entire variable domain, with the rest obtained from reference TRBV12-5 and TRBJ2-1, is as follows: DARVTQTPRHKVTEMGQEVTMRCQPILGHNTVFWYRQTMMQGLELLAYFRNRAPLDDSGMPKDRFSAEMPDATLATLKIQPSEPRDSAVYFCASGLPGTGGNEQFFGPGTRLTVL.

Concerning this clonotype: This beta chain is off target for a library built for alpha chains, so its abundance means little. The chain uses TRBV28 and TRBJ2-7, with TRBD1 identical over 7 bases. Germline assignment: CDR1 MDHEN and CDR2 SYDVKM. This CDR3 comprises 14 residues. After removal of 5 bases from V and 3 bases from J, the junction contained 7 bases not matched to a gene. This CDR3 is CASSLGQVSYEQYF. CDR3 bases: TGTGCCAGCAGTCTCGGACAGGTTAGCTACGAGCAGTACTTC.

This clonotype showed up many times. This beta chain is an unintended read in a library built for alpha chains; its size means little. This sequence joins TRBV7-6 and TRBJ1-1; D might be TRBD1 (5 bases). The CDR3 is 16 amino acids. Germline V gene sequence: CDR1 SGHVS, CDR2 FNYEAQ. Trimming shortened V by 0 bases and J by 0 bases, and 11 bases separated the two germline ends. The CDR3 nucleotides read TGTGCCAGCAGCTTAGCTTGGGGCGGACTGAACACTGAAGCTTTCTTT. Translating it yields CASSLAWGGLNTEAFF.

This clonotype was counted a few times. Because this beta chain is a stray read in a library intended to capture alpha chains, its abundance should not be given much weight. The chain links TRBV6-1 to TRBJ2-3, with TRBD2 as a possible D gene (5 bases). This CDR3 region has 13 residues. In germline, CDR1 is MNHNS, CDR2 SASEGT. Trimming left V 6 bases short and J 11 bases short, with 18 bases between. CDR3 sequence reads: CASSLDRLREQYF. CDR3 sequence (DNA): TGTGCCAGCAGCCTGGACCGGTTGAGGGAGCAGTATTTT.

This clonotype was detected many times. This beta chain is an unintended read in a library built for alpha chains; its size means little. The genes are TRBV30 and TRBJ1-3, with TRBD1 matching over 8 bases. CDR1 is GTSNPN, CDR2 SVGIG, per germline (reference sequence). V shed 2 bases and J 1 base; nucleotides not matched to a gene: 10. The length of the CDR3 is 17 residues. CDR3 DNA: TGTGCCTGGAGTTCTCGGGACAGGTTATCGTCTGGAAACACCATATATTTT. Translating gives CAWSSRDRLSSGNTIYF.